This entry concerns a single TCR beta chain. Which antigen it targets is not known. Base qualities were left out, and no much larger clone turns up one base away. This sample was taken from a study of blood T cell repertoires in COVID-19 (dated by TCRdb to the early 2020s). At the level of the whole study: Collaborator samples came from the United States, Italy and Spain and covered acute and convalescent phases of COVID-19. The repertoires were made available in a free public database intended to serve as a resource for research on the immune response to SARS-CoV-2. Deeply sampled blood TCRbeta repertoires from subjects exposed to, actively infected with, or recovered from COVID-19 were included in the dataset. Samples came from the ongoing ImmuneRACE study (first 160 participants) plus 1,254 subjects from 6 global collaborators. The sample metadata nearly always contained a de-identified subject ID, COVID-19 status, age in years and sex. HLA class I and class II types, where available, came from metadata supplied by the sample provider rather than from assay-based typing. The prospective study material was composed of cDNA or gDNA derived from T cells, B-cell-depleted T cells, or PBMCs. The paper as a whole reports these results and caveats: How much clinical and demographic metadata was included differed by source and by participant, and the metadata was provided uncurated.

In Seattle, one collaborating source enrolled patients while the infection was active and tracked those patients longitudinally over the course of disease. Collaborating institutions collected whole blood in K2EDTA tubes following their own protocols. Collaborator samples were shipped for TCRbeta analysis as frozen whole blood, isolated PBMCs, or DNA extracted from either sample type. TCRbeta CDR3 regions were amplified from genomic DNA using the immunoSEQ Assay, a bias-controlled multiplex PCR. For the original study's pipeline: The number of nucleated cells in each sample was estimated from the amplification of reference gene primers within the assay. Sequence reads were collapsed and filtered to measure the absolute abundance of every unique TCRbeta CDR3 rearrangement. For each sample, productive Simpson clonality was calculated by taking the square root of Simpson's diversity index across productive rearrangements. The table comes from immuneACCESS by way of TCRdb, which keeps in-frame sequences with V and J called. Part of the clones is missing from these tables; in studies checked, under half for an unresolved V gene and the rest for unknown reasons. V, J and clone size were drawn from that table, and D and trimming were deduced from the DNA. This sample gives approximately 110,000 clones in total; 75% to 90% of them show up just once. Around 6% of the sample comes from the top ten.

The sequenced sample was peripheral blood. This sequence originates from a woman aged 55-69 years with COVID-19, enrolled during active disease.

The DNA is as follows: TGCGCCAGCAGCTTGGCTCAGACTGAAGCTTTCTTT. It translates to CASSLAQTEAFF. The receptor chain draws on TRBV5-1 and TRBJ1-1, with an unclear D gene assignment. According to the germline V gene, CDR1 reads SGHRS and CDR2 reads YFSETQ. The germline ends are 5 bases apart after V is trimmed by 0 bases and J by 5 bases. Reading from cysteine to phenylalanine, the CDR3 counts 12 amino acids. Only the CDR3 DNA stays, 36 bases, in frame from base 1.